This TCR beta chain was recovered during a study of T cells in localized non-small cell lung cancer. Study-level points and caveats: Median detection of top 100 tumor clones in adjacent lung was around 59 clones.

CDR1 and CDR2 (germline): LNHDA, SQIVND (reference sequence). V lost 9 bases and J lost 3, with 14 bases in between. The CDR3 loop spans 13 amino acids. This clone was counted only a few times. The target antigen is unknown. Sequencing used immunoSEQ multiplex PCR; TCRdb keeps in-frame clones, though not all of them. The table has tens of thousands of clones, around 80% seen once. The clonotype originates from a male donor aged 60 or older with stage III squamous cell lung carcinoma. The chain employs TRBV19 and TRBJ1-1, with D possibly being TRBD1 (6 bases). The sample here was peripheral blood, taken before any cancer treatment. In DNA form, the CDR3 reads TGTGCCAGCCAATACCAGGGGCACACTGAAGCTTTCTTT. It codes for CASQYQGHTEAFF. Using reference TRBV19 and TRBJ1-1 for the parts outside the CDR3, the full variable domain is DGGITQSPKYLFRKEGQNVTLSCEQNLNHDAMYWYRQDPGQGLRLIYYSQIVNDFQKGDIAEGYSVSREKKESFPLTVTSAQKNPTAFYLCASQYQGHTEAFFGQGTRLTVV.